Listed below are T cell receptor beta chains from one sample, sequenced in a study of early T cells in non-severe SARS-CoV-2 infection. TCRdb used MiXCR to reprocess the 5' RACE reads, holding one entry per CDR3 protein. The sample consists of 60,000 to 70,000 distinct CDR3 sequences, over 8% of them appearing once. The sample consisted of whole blood. These receptors were taken from an adult who was a healthcare worker with PCR-confirmed SARS-CoV-2 infection or an uninfected control (not recorded which). CDR3s include the opening cysteine and the closing phenylalanine or tryptophan. The D gene is left open where the match is weak. Some rows mark clone size as missing; the rest say once, few, many or name a class of expanded clone.

j_gene,abundance,v_gene,d_gene,CDR3nt,CDR3aa
TRBJ1-5,few,TRBV20-1,.,TGCAGTGGTAGGCCTGGGGGTAATAGCAATCAGCCCCAGCATTTT,CSGRPGGNSNQPQHF
TRBJ1-2,.,TRBV20-1,.,TGCAGTGCTAGGGAAGGGGGGCGCCCCTATGGCTACACCTTC,CSAREGGRPYGYTF
TRBJ2-2,.,TRBV5-4,.,TGTGCCAGCAGCTTGGACTCCACCACCGGGGAGCTGTTTTTT,CASSLDSTTGELFF
TRBJ1-1,.,TRBV5-5,.,TGTGCCAGCAGCCGCCTGCTGAACACTGAAGCTTTCTTT,CASSRLLNTEAFF
TRBJ2-1,.,TRBV27,.,TGTGCCAGCAGTTTCCGACAGCTCCCTCCCTTAAACAATGAGCAGTTCTTC,CASSFRQLPPLNNEQFF
TRBJ1-2,.,TRBV11-2,.,TGTGCCAGCAGCTTAGATCCGTCAGGAGGCTACACCTTC,CASSLDPSGGYTF
TRBJ2-7,.,TRBV20-1,.,TGCAGTGCTAGGAAGGATTACGAGCAGTACTTC,CSARKDYEQYF
TRBJ2-7,few,TRBV3-1,.,TGTGCCAGCAGCCAAGGAGGACCAGGCGAGTCCTACGAGCAGTACTTC,CASSQGGPGESYEQYF
TRBJ1-3,.,TRBV20-1,TRBD1,TGCAGTGCTACCGGGACAGGTGGAAACACCATATATTTT,CSATGTGGNTIYF
TRBJ2-3,.,TRBV20-1,TRBD2,TGCAGTCCGAAGAGTAGCGGGAGAGATACGCAGTATTTT,CSPKSSGRDTQYF
TRBJ2-1,.,TRBV24-1,TRBD2,TGTGCCACCAGTGATTCGGCTAGCGGGAGCAAGAATGAGCAGTTCTTC,CATSDSASGSKNEQFF
TRBJ2-7,.,TRBV9,.,TGTGCCAGCAGCGTAGCTGTAGGACAGTCCTACGAGCAGTACTTC,CASSVAVGQSYEQYF
TRBJ2-1,.,TRBV29-1,TRBD2,TGCAGCGTTGAATTCACTAGCGGGAGACCGTTCGGTGAGCAGTTCTTC,CSVEFTSGRPFGEQFF
TRBJ2-1,.,TRBV7-3,.,TGTGCCAGCAGCCCAAAGGTAACCTGGGATACTTACAATGAGCAGTTCTTC,CASSPKVTWDTYNEQFF
TRBJ1-5,few,TRBV19,.,TGTGCCAGTAGTATTAGGGCAGGGACGGAGCAGCCCCAGCATTTT,CASSIRAGTEQPQHF
TRBJ2-7,many,TRBV5-8,.,TGTGCCAGCTGCCTGGACCCAATCTACGAGCAGTACTTC,CASCLDPIYEQYF
TRBJ1-3,many,TRBV4-2,.,TGTGCCAGCAGCCAAGAATTAGGAAGGGGCGCTGGAAACACCATATATTTT,CASSQELGRGAGNTIYF
TRBJ2-3,few,TRBV20-1,TRBD2,TGCAGTGCTAGGGCGACTAGCGGGAGAACAGATACGCAGTATTTT,CSARATSGRTDTQYF
TRBJ2-7,.,TRBV4-2,.,TGTGCCAGCAGCCAAGAGAGGGGTTACGAGCAGTACTTC,CASSQERGYEQYF
TRBJ2-2,few,TRBV20-1,.,TGCAGTGCTAGTAGGGGGTTTAACACCGGGGAGCTGTTTTTT,CSASRGFNTGELFF
TRBJ1-1,few,TRBV6-5,.,TGTGCCAGCAGTTACGGACAGACGGTGAACACTGAAGCTTTCTTT,CASSYGQTVNTEAFF
TRBJ2-1,few,TRBV4-1,.,TGCGCCAGCAGCCAGGAGCGGTTCAATGAGCAGTTCTTC,CASSQERFNEQFF
TRBJ2-7,few,TRBV27,.,TGTGCCAGCAGTTTATCGAGCGGGCGGAAATACGAGCAGTACTTC,CASSLSSGRKYEQYF
TRBJ2-1,many,TRBV7-2,.,TGTGCCAGCAGCTTAGTACAGGCTGTGAGCAATGAGCAGTTCTTC,CASSLVQAVSNEQFF
TRBJ2-7,.,TRBV20-1,.,TGCAGTGCCCAATCAGGGATCGAGCAGTACTTC,CSAQSGIEQYF
TRBJ2-3,many,TRBV11-2,TRBD2,TGTGCCAGCAGCTTTCTACTAGCGGGATCAGATACGCAGTATTTT,CASSFLLAGSDTQYF
TRBJ2-7,few,TRBV18,TRBD2,TGTGCCAGCTCCCCCGGGACTAGCGGGAACTACGAGCAGTACTTC,CASSPGTSGNYEQYF
TRBJ2-1,many,TRBV27,.,TGTGTCGCAGCCCGCTATGAGCAGTTCTTC,CVAARYEQFF
TRBJ1-6,.,TRBV6-1,.,TGTGCCAGCAGTGAAGCAGGGGGGGATTCACCCCTCCACTTT,CASSEAGGDSPLHF
TRBJ2-7,many,TRBV4-1,TRBD1,TGCGCCAGCAGCCGAGCGCAGCCGGGACAGGGATTAACCTCCTACGAGCAGTACTTC,CASSRAQPGQGLTSYEQYF
TRBJ1-2,.,TRBV4-1,.,TGCGCCAGCAGCCATATCCGCACACGGAGCTACACCTTC,CASSHIRTRSYTF
TRBJ2-1,few,TRBV7-6,.,TGTGCCAGCAGCTATAGCCCAGGGAGCACCTCCTACAATGAGCAGTTCTTC,CASSYSPGSTSYNEQFF
TRBJ2-1,few,TRBV7-8,TRBD2,TGTGCCAGCAGCAAGACCGTACTAGCGGGTTTCAATGAGCAGTTCTTC,CASSKTVLAGFNEQFF
TRBJ2-3,.,TRBV29-1,.,TGCAGCGTTGAAGATCCGCAGGGTTTAGATACGCAGTATTTT,CSVEDPQGLDTQYF
TRBJ1-6,few,TRBV19,.,TGTGCCAGTAGTACCGTGACAGGTTTGTCACCCCTCCACTTT,CASSTVTGLSPLHF
TRBJ1-4,.,TRBV28,.,TGTGCCAGCAATTTGGCGGGGGATGAAAAACTGTTTTTT,CASNLAGDEKLFF
TRBJ2-3,many,TRBV20-1,TRBD1,TGCAGTGCTACCTCTAAAACCCGGGGACAGGGCCCCACAGATACGCAGTATTTT,CSATSKTRGQGPTDTQYF
TRBJ2-1,few,TRBV5-1,.,TGCGCCAGCAGCTTGGGGACGGAGGGTGAGCAGTTCTTC,CASSLGTEGEQFF
TRBJ2-3,.,TRBV9,TRBD1,TGTGCCAGCAGCCAGACAGGGGCCGATACGCAGTATTTT,CASSQTGADTQYF
TRBJ1-1,few,TRBV5-1,.,TGCGCCAGCAGCTTGGTGTCGAGGGGAGCTTTCTTT,CASSLVSRGAFF
TRBJ1-2,.,TRBV20-1,.,TGCAGTGCTCAATCAGCCGGGGAGGGCTATGGCTACACCTTC,CSAQSAGEGYGYTF